This T cell receptor (beta chain) stems from a study of T cells expressing NK-cell markers. Notes on the study in general: These clonotypes also led the CD3+CD56-NKG2C+ fraction in a few donors.

TCRdb reprocessed the 5' RACE reads, with one entry per CDR3 protein and no DNA. This table holds 400,000 to 550,000 distinct CDR3 sequences. CDR1 is SGHNT, CDR2 YYREEE, per germline (reference sequence). CDR3 size: 13 residues. Comments on this clonotype: Its antigen is not known.

Source material: blood T cells: a sorted CD56 or NKG2C T cell subset, CD4+ or CD8+ T cells, or bulk PBMC T cells (not recorded which). This clonotype was sampled from a woman between 18 and 70 years old in good health. The rearrangement links TRBV5-4 to TRBJ2-5; TCRdb's D gene call, TRBD2, goes unchecked for lack of DNA. The CDR3 loop is CASSEGTQETQYF.